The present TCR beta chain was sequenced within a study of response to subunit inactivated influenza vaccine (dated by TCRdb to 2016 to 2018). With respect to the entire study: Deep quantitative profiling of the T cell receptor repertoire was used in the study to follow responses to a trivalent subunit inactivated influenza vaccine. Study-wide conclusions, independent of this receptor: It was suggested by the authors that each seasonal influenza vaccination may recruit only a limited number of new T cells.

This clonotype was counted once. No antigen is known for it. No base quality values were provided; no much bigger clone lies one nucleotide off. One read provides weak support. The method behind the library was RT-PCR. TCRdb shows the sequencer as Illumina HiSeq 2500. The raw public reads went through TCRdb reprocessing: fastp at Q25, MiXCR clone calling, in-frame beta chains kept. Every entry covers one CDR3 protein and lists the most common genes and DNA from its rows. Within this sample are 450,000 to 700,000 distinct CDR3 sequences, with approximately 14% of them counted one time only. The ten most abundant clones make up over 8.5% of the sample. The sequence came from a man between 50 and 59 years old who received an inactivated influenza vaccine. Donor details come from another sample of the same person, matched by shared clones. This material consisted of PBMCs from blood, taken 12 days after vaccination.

The DNA sequence is given as TGTGCCAGCAGCTTAGGCAGGGGGGAACGGGAGCAGTACTTC. It is translated as CASSLGRGEREQYF. Recombination linked TRBV11-2 to TRBJ2-7; possibly the D gene is TRBD1, per 7 matching bases. CDR1 and CDR2 were assigned from the germline V gene as SGHAT and FQNNGV. The CDR3 covers 14 residues, taking in both the cysteine and the phenylalanine. Only the CDR3 DNA stays, 42 bases, in frame from base 1. The junction carries 14 bases between V and J, which are trimmed by 1 base and 7 bases respectively.